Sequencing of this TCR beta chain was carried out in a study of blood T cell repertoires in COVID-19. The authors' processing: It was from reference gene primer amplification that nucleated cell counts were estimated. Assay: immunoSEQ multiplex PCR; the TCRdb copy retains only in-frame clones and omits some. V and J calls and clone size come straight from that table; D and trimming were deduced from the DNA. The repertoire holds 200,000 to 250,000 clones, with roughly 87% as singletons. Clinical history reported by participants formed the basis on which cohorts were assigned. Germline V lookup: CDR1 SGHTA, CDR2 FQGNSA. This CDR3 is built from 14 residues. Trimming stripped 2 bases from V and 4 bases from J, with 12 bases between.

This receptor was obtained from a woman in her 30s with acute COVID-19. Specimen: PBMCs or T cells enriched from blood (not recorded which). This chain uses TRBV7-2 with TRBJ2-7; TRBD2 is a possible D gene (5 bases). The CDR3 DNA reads TGTGCCAGCAGCTTATCGAGGGATGGTTACGAGCAGTACTTC. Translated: CASSLSRDGYEQYF.